This entry concerns a single TCR beta chain. Seattle cases were enrolled at active infection and followed longitudinally. Authors' analysis steps: The assay estimated nucleated cells by amplifying reference gene primers. Assay used: immunoSEQ multiplex PCR; TCRdb lists only in-frame clones, some missing. V, J and clone size are those of that table, while D and trimming were read from the DNA. Found here are 250,000 to 300,000 clones, around 86% of them singletons; the top ten hold around 5%. The data stem from a study of blood T cell repertoires in COVID-19. Across the whole study: Sample material is recorded as cDNA or gDNA derived from T cells, B-cell-depleted T cells, or PBMCs.

The V end was cut by 0 bases, the J end by 17 bases, with 19 bases between. The germline V gene encodes CDR1 LNHDA and CDR2 SQIVND (reference sequence). CDR3 length equals 14 residues. Sequenced material: peripheral blood. V gene TRBV19 combines with J gene TRBJ1-4; D not certain. This receptor was taken from a woman aged 60-75 years with COVID-19, enrolled during active disease. The CDR3 sequence is CASSIDPRRPSVFF. The CDR3 DNA follows: TGTGCCAGTAGTATAGACCCTCGTAGACCCAGCGTATTTTTT.